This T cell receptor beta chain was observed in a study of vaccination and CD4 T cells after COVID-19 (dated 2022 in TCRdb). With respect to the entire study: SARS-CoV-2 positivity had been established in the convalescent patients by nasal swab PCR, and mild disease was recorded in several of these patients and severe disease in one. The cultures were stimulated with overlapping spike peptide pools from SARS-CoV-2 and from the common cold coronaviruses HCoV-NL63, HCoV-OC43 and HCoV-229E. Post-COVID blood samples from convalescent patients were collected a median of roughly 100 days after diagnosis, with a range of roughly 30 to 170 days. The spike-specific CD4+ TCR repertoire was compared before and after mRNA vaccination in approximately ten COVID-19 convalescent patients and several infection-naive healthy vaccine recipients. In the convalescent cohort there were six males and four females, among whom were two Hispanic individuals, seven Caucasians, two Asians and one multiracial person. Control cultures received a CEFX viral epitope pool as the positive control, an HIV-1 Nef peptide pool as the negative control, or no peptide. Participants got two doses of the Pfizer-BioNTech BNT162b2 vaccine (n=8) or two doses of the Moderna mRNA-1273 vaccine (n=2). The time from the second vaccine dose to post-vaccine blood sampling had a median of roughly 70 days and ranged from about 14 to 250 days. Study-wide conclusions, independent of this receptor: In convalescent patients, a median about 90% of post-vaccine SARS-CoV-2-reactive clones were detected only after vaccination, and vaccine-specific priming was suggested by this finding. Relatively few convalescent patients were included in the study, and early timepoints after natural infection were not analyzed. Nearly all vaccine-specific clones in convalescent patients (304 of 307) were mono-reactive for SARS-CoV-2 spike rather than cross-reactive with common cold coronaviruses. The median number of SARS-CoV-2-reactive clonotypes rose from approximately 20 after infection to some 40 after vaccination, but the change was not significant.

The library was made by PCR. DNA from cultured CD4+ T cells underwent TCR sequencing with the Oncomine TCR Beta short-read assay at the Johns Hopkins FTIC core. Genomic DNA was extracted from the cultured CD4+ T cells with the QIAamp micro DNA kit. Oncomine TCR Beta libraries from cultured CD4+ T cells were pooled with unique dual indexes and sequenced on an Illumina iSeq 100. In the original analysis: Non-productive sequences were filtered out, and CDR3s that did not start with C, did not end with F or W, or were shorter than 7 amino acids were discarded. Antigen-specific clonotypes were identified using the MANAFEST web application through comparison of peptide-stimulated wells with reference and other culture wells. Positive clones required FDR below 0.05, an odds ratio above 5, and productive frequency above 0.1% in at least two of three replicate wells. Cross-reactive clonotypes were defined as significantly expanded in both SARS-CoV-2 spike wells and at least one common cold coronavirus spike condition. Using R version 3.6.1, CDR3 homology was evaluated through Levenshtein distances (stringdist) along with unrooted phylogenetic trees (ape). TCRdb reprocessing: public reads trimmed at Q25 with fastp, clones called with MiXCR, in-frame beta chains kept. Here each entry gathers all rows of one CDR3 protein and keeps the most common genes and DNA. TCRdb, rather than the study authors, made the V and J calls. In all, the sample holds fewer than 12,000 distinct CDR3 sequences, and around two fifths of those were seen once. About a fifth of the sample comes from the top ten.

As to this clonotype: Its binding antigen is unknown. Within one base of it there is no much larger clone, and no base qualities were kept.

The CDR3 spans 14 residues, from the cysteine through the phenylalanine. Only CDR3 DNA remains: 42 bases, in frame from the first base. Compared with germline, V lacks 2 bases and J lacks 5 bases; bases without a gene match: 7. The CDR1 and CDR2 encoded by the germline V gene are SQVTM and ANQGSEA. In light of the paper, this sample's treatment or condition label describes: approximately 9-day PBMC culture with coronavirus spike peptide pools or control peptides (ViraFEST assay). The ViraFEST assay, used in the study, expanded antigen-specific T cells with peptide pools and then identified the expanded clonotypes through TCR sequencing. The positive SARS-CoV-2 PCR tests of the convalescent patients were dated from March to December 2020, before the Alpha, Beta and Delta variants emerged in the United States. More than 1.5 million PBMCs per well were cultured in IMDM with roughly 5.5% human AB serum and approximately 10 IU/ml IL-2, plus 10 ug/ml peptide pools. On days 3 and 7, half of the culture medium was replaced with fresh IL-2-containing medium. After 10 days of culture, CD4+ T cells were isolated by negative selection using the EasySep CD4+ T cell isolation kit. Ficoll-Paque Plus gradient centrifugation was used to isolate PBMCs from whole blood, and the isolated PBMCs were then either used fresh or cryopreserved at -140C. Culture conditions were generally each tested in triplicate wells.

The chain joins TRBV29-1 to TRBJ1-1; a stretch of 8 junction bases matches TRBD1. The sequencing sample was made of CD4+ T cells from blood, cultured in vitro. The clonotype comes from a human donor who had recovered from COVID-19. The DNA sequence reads TGCAGCGTTGAAAAAACAGGGGGTTTTACTGAAGCTTTCTTT. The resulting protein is CSVEKTGGFTEAFF.